This TCR beta chain comes out of a study of T cell clonotyping in hematopoietic cell transplantation. Here immunoSEQ multiplex PCR was the method, and the copy in TCRdb shows in-frame clones only, minus some. This table has tens of thousands of clones, 85% to 95% appearing once. The CDR3 is 16 amino acids. V was clipped by 0 bases and J by 1 base; unmatched bases: 4. CDR1 is SGHDT and CDR2 is YYEEEE in the germline V gene. The specimen was peripheral blood mononuclear cells. The rearrangement uses TRBV5-6 and TRBJ2-7; TRBD1 agrees at 10 bases. The sequence derives from a woman in her forties or fifties in good health. Some clones in this sample may be carry-over from other donors' samples. The CDR3 sequence is CASSLGDRGRSYEQYF. For the CDR3, the DNA is TGTGCCAGCAGCTTGGGGGACAGGGGTCGTTCCTACGAGCAGTACTTC.